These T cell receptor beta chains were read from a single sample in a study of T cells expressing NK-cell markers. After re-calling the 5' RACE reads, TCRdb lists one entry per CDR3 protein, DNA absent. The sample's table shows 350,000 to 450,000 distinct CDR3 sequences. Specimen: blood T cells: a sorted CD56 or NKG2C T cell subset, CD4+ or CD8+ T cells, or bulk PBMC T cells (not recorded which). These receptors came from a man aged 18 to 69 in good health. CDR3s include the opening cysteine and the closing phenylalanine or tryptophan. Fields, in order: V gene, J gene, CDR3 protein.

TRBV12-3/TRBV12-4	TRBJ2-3	CASSRGSYAADTQYF
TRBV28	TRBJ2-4	CASSLVKFSAKNIQYF
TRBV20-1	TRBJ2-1	CSATAYGGSYNEQFF
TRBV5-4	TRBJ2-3	CASSLGGPQATQYF
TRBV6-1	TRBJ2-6	CASRIHTGANVLTF
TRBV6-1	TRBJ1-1	CASSEAVWGPNTEAFF
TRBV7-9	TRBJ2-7	CASSWDSGAYEQYF
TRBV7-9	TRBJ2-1	CASSLSLRTSAYNEQFF
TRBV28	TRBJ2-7	CASRMAGGGTGFYEQYF
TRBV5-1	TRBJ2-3	CASSFTGPRRDTQYF
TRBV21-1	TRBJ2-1	CASSKRGSYNEQFF
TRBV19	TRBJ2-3	CASRLDRSADTQYF
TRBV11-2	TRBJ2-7	CASRLVRTGVEQYF
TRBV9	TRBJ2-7	CASSAGGASSYEQYF
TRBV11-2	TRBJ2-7	CASSLGRPTSPYEQYF
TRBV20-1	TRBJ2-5	CSATWASGGKTQYF
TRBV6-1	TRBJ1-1	CASSLERVAEAFF
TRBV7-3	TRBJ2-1	CASSLISASAYNEQFF
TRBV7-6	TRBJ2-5	CASTTQVGETQYF
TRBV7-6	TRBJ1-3	CASILTPSGNTIYF
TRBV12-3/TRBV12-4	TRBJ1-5	CASRLQGVAGNQPQHF
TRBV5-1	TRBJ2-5	CASSLVVGPQETQYF
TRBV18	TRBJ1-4	CASSPPNQANEKLFF
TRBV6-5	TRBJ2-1	CASISSGASYNEQFF
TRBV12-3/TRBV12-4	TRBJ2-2	CASSLDLQGLGELFF
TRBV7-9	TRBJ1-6	CASSVGTGFYNSPLHF
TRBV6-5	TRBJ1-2	CASSYDGRQGREGYTF
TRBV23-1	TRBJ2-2	CASSQSRRVQTPGELFF
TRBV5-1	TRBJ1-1	CASSLDGKLGNTEAFF
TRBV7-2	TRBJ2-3	CASSSEPYLDTQYF
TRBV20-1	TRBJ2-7	CSARVAGHYSYEQYF
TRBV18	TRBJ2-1	CASSRGQGPEQFF
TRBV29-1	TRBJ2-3	CSVALGGFTDTQYF
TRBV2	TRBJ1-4	CASSVKVSGEKLFF
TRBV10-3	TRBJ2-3	CAISEPGTKSTDTQYF
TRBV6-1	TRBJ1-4	CASSESPGRKLFF
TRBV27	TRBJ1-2	CASRHRIGTGGYGYTF
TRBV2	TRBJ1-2	CASRHAFLDGYTF
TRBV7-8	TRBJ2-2	CASSLSPGTGELFF
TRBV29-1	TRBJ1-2	CSATGEGYGYTF
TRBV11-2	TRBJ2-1	CASSAPGTETYNEQFF
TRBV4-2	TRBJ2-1	CASSQWDSPNEQFF
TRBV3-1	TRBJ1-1	CASSQDLHNTEAFF
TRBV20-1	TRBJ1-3	CSASRAGRGNTIYF
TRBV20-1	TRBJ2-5	CSATMTETQYF
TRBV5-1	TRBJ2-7	CASGLAAGYEQYF
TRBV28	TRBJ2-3	CASRYRTDTQYF
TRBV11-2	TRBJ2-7	CASSLERRYEQYF
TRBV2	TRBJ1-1	CASSRQGASRPNTEAFF
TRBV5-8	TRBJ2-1	CASNHRGMGNEQFF
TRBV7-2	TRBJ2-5	CASSSGLDSETQYF
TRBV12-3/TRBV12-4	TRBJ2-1	CASERTGGNEQFF